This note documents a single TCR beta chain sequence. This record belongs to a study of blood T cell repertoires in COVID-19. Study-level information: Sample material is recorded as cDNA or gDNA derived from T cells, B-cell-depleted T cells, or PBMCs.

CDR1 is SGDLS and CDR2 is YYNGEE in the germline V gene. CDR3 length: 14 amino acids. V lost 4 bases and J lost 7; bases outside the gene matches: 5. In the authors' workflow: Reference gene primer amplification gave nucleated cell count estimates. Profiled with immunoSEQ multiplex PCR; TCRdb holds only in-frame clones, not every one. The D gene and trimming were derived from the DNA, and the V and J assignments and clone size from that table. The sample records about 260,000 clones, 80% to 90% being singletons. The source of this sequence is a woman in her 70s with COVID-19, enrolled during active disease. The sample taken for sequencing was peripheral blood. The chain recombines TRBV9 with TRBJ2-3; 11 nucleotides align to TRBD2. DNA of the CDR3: TGTGCCAGCAGCACACGACTAGCGGGGTATACGCAGTATTTT. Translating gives CASSTRLAGYTQYF.